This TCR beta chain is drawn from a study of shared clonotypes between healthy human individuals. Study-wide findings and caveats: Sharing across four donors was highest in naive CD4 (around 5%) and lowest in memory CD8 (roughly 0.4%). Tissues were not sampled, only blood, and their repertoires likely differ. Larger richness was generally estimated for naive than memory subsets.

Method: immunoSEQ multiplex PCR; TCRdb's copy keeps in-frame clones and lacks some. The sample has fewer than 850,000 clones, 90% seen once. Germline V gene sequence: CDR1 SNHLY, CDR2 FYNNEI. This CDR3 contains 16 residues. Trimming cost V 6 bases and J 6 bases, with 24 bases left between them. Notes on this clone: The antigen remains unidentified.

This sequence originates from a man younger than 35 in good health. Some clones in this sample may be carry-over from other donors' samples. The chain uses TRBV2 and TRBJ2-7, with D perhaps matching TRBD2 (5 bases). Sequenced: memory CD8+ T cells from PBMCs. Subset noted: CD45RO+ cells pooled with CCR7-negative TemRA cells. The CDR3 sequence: CASRTPDLLPGGEQYF. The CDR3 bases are TGTGCCAGCAGGACCCCGGACTTACTACCCGGCGGCGAGCAGTACTTC.